This TCR beta chain was captured by sequencing in a study of T cell repertoires in cytomegalovirus infection. Across the study: In the study, CMV epitopes included recently identified HLA-C-restricted and well-studied HLA-B-restricted ones. General study findings and limits: What dominated the ex vivo response were HLA-C-restricted CMV-specific TCR beta clonotypes.

This clonotype was seen a single time. What it binds is unknown. Each CDR3 protein is one row after TCRdb ran MiXCR on the reads. This sample yields fewer than 1,000,000 distinct CDR3 sequences, of which about a third are seen a single time; about an eighth belongs to the top ten. Germline-derived CDR1 and CDR2 are SGDLS and YYNGEE. V was clipped by 0 bases and J by 0 bases, with 11 bases between them. This CDR3 is 16 amino acids long. The chain employs TRBV9 and TRBJ2-3; D possibly uses TRBD1 or TRBD2 (6 bases each). The sequencing here drew on cultured CD8+ T cells from PBMCs, taken from culture after CMV antigen stimulation. The receptor comes from a human donor in good health (CMV status not recorded). Some clones in this sample may be carry-over from other donors' samples. The CDR3 nucleotides are TGTGCCAGCAGCGTAGGCGACGGGGGCAGCACAGATACGCAGTATTTT. Its protein product is CASSVGDGGSTDTQYF.